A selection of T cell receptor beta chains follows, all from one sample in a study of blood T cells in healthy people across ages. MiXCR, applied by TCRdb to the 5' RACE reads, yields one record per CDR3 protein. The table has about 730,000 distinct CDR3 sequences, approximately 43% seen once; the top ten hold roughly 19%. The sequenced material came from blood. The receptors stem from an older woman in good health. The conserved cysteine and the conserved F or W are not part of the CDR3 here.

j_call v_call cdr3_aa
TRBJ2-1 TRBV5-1 ASSWPGGNEQF
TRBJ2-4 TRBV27 ASSSGQGWANIQY
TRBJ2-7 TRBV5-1 ASSSLAGSEAREQY
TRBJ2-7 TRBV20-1 SAGQSGGSYEQY
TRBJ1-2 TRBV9 ASSVAGMDYGYT
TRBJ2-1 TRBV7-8 ASSHPFNEQF
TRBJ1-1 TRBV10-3 AIQYTGELGRTEAF
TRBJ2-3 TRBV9 ASSVVADYSTDTQY
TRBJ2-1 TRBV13 ASSLAGGIYNEQF
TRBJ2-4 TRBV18 ASSEPGQPKNIQY
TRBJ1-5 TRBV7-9 ASSMLRDQPQH